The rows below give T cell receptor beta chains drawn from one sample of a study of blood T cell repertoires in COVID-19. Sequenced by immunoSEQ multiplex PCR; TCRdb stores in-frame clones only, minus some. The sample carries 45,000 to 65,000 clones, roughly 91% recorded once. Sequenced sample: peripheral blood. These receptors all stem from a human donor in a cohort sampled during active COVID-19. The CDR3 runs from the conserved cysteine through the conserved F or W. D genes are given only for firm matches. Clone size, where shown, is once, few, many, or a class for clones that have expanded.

CASSFGQYYGYTF | TGTGCCAGCAGCTTCGGACAATACTATGGCTACACCTTC | - | TRBJ1-2 | 13 | TRBV7-3 | -
CSASRGEGGQKKLFF | TGCAGTGCTAGTCGAGGTGAGGGAGGGCAGAAAAAACTGTTTTTT | - | TRBJ1-4 | 15 | TRBV20-1 | -
CASSLGRERWETQYF | TGTGCCAGCAGCTTAGGGCGAGAGCGGTGGGAGACCCAGTACTTC | - | TRBJ2-5 | 15 | TRBV7-3 | -
CASSLEGQGVNYGYTF | TGTGCCAGCAGCTTGGAGGGACAGGGGGTTAACTATGGCTACACCTTC | once | TRBJ1-2 | 16 | TRBV5-6 | TRBD1
CASRLAPPGQGAGELFF | TGTGCAAGTCGCTTAGCTCCACCGGGACAGGGGGCCGGGGAGCTGTTTTTT | - | TRBJ2-2 | 17 | TRBV12-2 | -
CAWYQGAEQYF | TGTGCCTGGTACCAGGGGGCCGAGCAGTACTTC | - | TRBJ2-7 | 11 | TRBV30 | TRBD1
CASSLFSYNEQFF | TGTGCCAGCAGTTTATTCAGTTACAATGAGCAGTTCTTC | - | TRBJ2-1 | 13 | TRBV27 | -
CASSYSTLEAGELFF | TGTGCCAGCAGTTACTCGACTCTGGAGGCCGGGGAGCTGTTTTTT | - | TRBJ2-2 | 15 | TRBV6-6 | -
CASSSYASLAVTDTQYF | TGTGCCAGCAGCTCCTACGCCTCCCTAGCGGTCACAGATACGCAGTATTTT | - | TRBJ2-3 | 17 | TRBV7-9 | TRBD2
CASSRLVGDTNTGELFF | TGTGCCAGCAGCCGCTTAGTAGGTGACACTAACACCGGGGAGCTGTTTTTT | - | TRBJ2-2 | 17 | TRBV7-9 | -
CASSRLKLAGVDEQYF | TGTGCCAGTAGCCGGCTCAAACTAGCGGGAGTTGACGAGCAGTACTTC | once | TRBJ2-7 | 16 | TRBV19 | TRBD2
CARSRTGGGRGEQYF | TGTGCCCGCAGCCGGACTGGGGGGGGAAGAGGGGAGCAGTACTTC | - | TRBJ2-7 | 15 | TRBV3-1/TRBV3-2 | TRBD2
CASKHRDYLETQYF | TGTGCCAGCAAACACCGGGACTATCTAGAGACCCAGTACTTC | - | TRBJ2-5 | 14 | TRBV27 | TRBD2
CASRAGWGGSNQPQHF | TGTGCCAGCAGGGCAGGTTGGGGGGGTAGCAATCAGCCCCAGCATTTT | - | TRBJ1-5 | 16 | TRBV28 | -
CASSISGGHHQETQYF | TGTGCCAGCAGCATCAGCGGGGGCCACCATCAAGAGACCCAGTACTTC | - | TRBJ2-5 | 16 | TRBV9 | TRBD2
CASSPGTGDYGYTF | TGTGCCAGCAGTCCAGGAACAGGGGACTATGGCTACACCTTC | - | TRBJ1-2 | 14 | TRBV6-5 | TRBD1
CASRLAGTYNEQFF | TGTGCCAGCAGACTAGCGGGAACCTACAATGAGCAGTTCTTC | - | TRBJ2-1 | 14 | TRBV27 | TRBD2
CASSYSVEQFF | TGTGCCAGCAGCTACTCGGTAGAGCAGTTCTTC | - | TRBJ2-1 | 11 | TRBV5-6 | -
CASSLLLGRSYNEQFF | TGTGCCAGCAGCCTCCTACTGGGGCGCTCCTACAATGAGCAGTTCTTC | - | TRBJ2-1 | 16 | TRBV7-8 | -
CASSRAWGGATGELFF | TGTGCCAGCAGCCGGGCTTGGGGCGGGGCGACCGGGGAGCTGTTTTTT | once | TRBJ2-2 | 16 | TRBV3-1/TRBV3-2 | -
CASSAGQYNEQFF | TGTGCCAGTAGTGCGGGACAGTACAATGAGCAGTTCTTC | - | TRBJ2-1 | 13 | TRBV19 | -
CASSILDSSGSTIYF | TGTGCCAGTAGTATCCTGGACAGCTCTGGAAGCACCATATATTTT | - | TRBJ1-3 | 15 | TRBV19 | -
CASRGMGQENSPLHF | TGTGCCAGCAGGGGGATGGGACAGGAAAATTCACCCCTCCACTTT | - | TRBJ1-6 | 15 | TRBV28 | TRBD1
CATSSDVTGWEETQYF | TGTGCCACCAGCAGCGACGTGACAGGGTGGGAAGAGACCCAGTACTTC | - | TRBJ2-5 | 16 | TRBV15 | TRBD1
CASTGQGGSPLHF | TGTGCCAGCACGGGACAGGGTGGTTCACCCCTCCACTTT | few | TRBJ1-6 | 13 | TRBV6-5 | TRBD1
CASSSRAGGTQYF | TGTGCCAGCAGTTCCCGGGCGGGAGGGACCCAGTACTTC | - | TRBJ2-5 | 13 | TRBV6-2/TRBV6-3 | TRBD2
CASSQDLPSGQETQYF | TGTGCCAGCAGCCAAGATCTTCCTAGCGGCCAAGAGACCCAGTACTTC | - | TRBJ2-5 | 16 | TRBV4-2 | TRBD2
CASSAPGAANTEAFF | TGTGCCAGCAGCGCCCCAGGAGCGGCCAACACTGAAGCTTTCTTT | - | TRBJ1-1 | 15 | TRBV9 | -
CASSVSGKIDTQYF | TGTGCCAGCAGCGTTAGCGGGAAAATAGATACGCAGTATTTT | - | TRBJ2-3 | 14 | TRBV9 | TRBD2
CASSAQGGPPNTEAFF | TGTGCCAGCAGCGCCCAGGGGGGCCCTCCGAACACTGAAGCTTTCTTT | - | TRBJ1-1 | 16 | TRBV9 | TRBD1
CASSDSNAGGDEQFF | TGTGCCAGCAGTGACTCGAACGCGGGAGGCGATGAGCAGTTCTTC | - | TRBJ2-1 | 15 | TRBV6-4 | TRBD2
CASSLSGGYTF | TGCGCCAGCAGCTTGTCGGGTGGCTACACCTTC | - | TRBJ1-2 | 11 | TRBV5-1 | -
CASSPLPLGSGGTQETQYF | TGTGCCAGCAGCCCCCTCCCTCTCGGCAGCGGGGGGACCCAAGAGACCCAGTACTTC | - | TRBJ2-5 | 19 | TRBV7-3 | TRBD2
CATSRGAELFF | TGTGCCACCAGCAGGGGAGCAGAGCTGTTTTTT | - | TRBJ2-2 | 11 | TRBV15 | -
CASSVEGQGAETQYF | TGTGCCAGCAGCGTAGAGGGACAGGGGGCCGAGACCCAGTACTTC | - | TRBJ2-5 | 15 | TRBV9 | TRBD1
CASSGLLGASGALYNEQFF | TGTGCCAGCAGTGGACTCCTCGGGGCTAGCGGGGCACTATACAATGAGCAGTTCTTC | - | TRBJ2-1 | 19 | TRBV28 | TRBD2
CASGLWAAWNTEAFF | TGTGCTAGTGGTTTGTGGGCTGCCTGGAACACTGAAGCTTTCTTT | - | TRBJ1-1 | 15 | TRBV12-5 | -
CASRNTLGQDNSPLHF | TGTGCCAGCAGGAATACCTTGGGACAGGATAATTCACCCCTCCACTTT | - | TRBJ1-6 | 16 | TRBV2 | TRBD1
CASSLTRDGELFF | TGTGCCAGCAGCTTAACTCGCGACGGGGAGCTGTTTTTT | - | TRBJ2-2 | 13 | TRBV7-3 | -
CASSQRPNGDTEAFF | TGTGCCAGCAGCCAGAGGCCTAACGGGGACACTGAAGCTTTCTTT | - | TRBJ1-1 | 15 | TRBV3-1/TRBV3-2 | -
CATSRLWTSGLSTDTQYF | TGTGCCACCAGCAGGCTCTGGACTAGCGGGTTGAGCACAGATACGCAGTATTTT | few | TRBJ2-3 | 18 | TRBV15 | TRBD2
CSVRRQGIHEQYF | TGCAGCGTTCGCCGACAGGGGATACACGAGCAGTACTTC | - | TRBJ2-7 | 13 | TRBV29-1 | TRBD1
CASSLTRLNTEAFF | TGTGCCAGCAGTTTAACTCGATTGAACACTGAAGCTTTCTTT | - | TRBJ1-1 | 14 | TRBV27 | -
CAISDLSEGRNEQFF | TGTGCCATCAGTGACTTGTCCGAGGGTAGGAATGAGCAGTTCTTC | - | TRBJ2-1 | 15 | TRBV10-3 | -
CASSPLAGGIRNEQYF | TGTGCCAGCAGCCCGCTAGCGGGAGGGATTCGGAACGAGCAGTACTTC | - | TRBJ2-7 | 16 | TRBV3-1/TRBV3-2 | TRBD2
CASSYGLAVTDTQYF | TGTGCCAGCAGTTACGGACTAGCGGTCACAGATACGCAGTATTTT | - | TRBJ2-3 | 15 | TRBV6-2/TRBV6-3 | TRBD2
CASSQGRGGQGVGFGTGELFF | TGCGCCAGCAGCCAAGGTCGTGGGGGACAGGGGGTAGGTTTTGGGACCGGGGAGCTGTTTTTT | - | TRBJ2-2 | 21 | TRBV4-3 | TRBD1
CASSLVAGGRYEQYF | TGTGCCAGCAGCTTGGTGGCGGGGGGGCGCTACGAGCAGTACTTC | - | TRBJ2-7 | 15 | TRBV11-1 | TRBD2
CASSARGVGYTF | TGTGCCAGTAGTGCCAGGGGGGTGGGCTACACCTTC | once | TRBJ1-2 | 12 | TRBV19 | TRBD1
CARSSSGDYGYTF | TGTGCCAGAAGCTCCTCAGGGGACTATGGCTACACCTTC | - | TRBJ1-2 | 13 | TRBV5-3 | -
CASSPVAGAYNEQFF | TGTGCCAGCTCACCGGTTGCGGGAGCTTACAATGAGCAGTTCTTC | - | TRBJ2-1 | 15 | TRBV18 | TRBD2
CATSDPGQGIDEQFF | TGTGCCACCAGTGACCCCGGACAGGGTATAGATGAGCAGTTCTTC | - | TRBJ2-1 | 15 | TRBV24-1 | TRBD1
CASSLGQGLAYEQYF | TGTGCCAGCAGTTTGGGTCAGGGGCTAGCCTACGAGCAGTACTTC | - | TRBJ2-7 | 15 | TRBV27 | -
CASSLTEGAPDTQYF | TGTGCCAGCAGCCTAACAGAAGGGGCCCCAGATACGCAGTATTTT | - | TRBJ2-3 | 15 | TRBV3-1/TRBV3-2 | -
CASSPTGGEGQPQHF | TGTGCCAGCAGCCCGACAGGGGGCGAGGGTCAGCCCCAGCATTTT | - | TRBJ1-5 | 15 | TRBV7-2 | TRBD1
CATSDPGTFNNEQFF | TGTGCCACCAGTGACCCCGGGACATTCAACAATGAGCAGTTCTTC | - | TRBJ2-1 | 15 | TRBV24-1 | -
CASSLGVLAGKETQYF | TGCGCCAGCAGCTTAGGAGTACTAGCGGGGAAAGAGACCCAGTACTTC | - | TRBJ2-5 | 16 | TRBV5-1 | TRBD2
CASSAMSSGANVLTF | TGCGCCAGCAGCGCGATGAGCTCTGGGGCCAACGTCCTGACTTTC | - | TRBJ2-6 | 15 | TRBV5-1 | -
CASSFSSGRVYEQYF | TGTGCCAGCAGTTTTTCCAGCGGGAGAGTCTACGAGCAGTACTTC | - | TRBJ2-7 | 15 | TRBV27 | TRBD2
CASSATSGSYEQYF | TGCGCCAGCAGTGCGACTAGCGGCTCCTACGAGCAGTACTTC | few | TRBJ2-7 | 14 | TRBV10-1 | TRBD2